The entry below describes one TCR beta chain. Diagnostic criteria for definite or probable disease, in their recently defined form, were met by the patients with Susac syndrome. TEMRA cells were FACS-enriched, and CD8+ and CD4+ T cells were isolated negatively. This specimen comes from a study of CD8 T cells in Susac syndrome. In the study overall: When blood was drawn, the patients with Susac syndrome were therapy-naive, on corticosteroids, or on intravenous immunoglobulin alone.

This CDR3 has 14 amino acids. Per the germline V gene, CDR1 is DFQATT and CDR2 is SNEGSKA (reference sequence). Losses at the gene ends were 5 bases for V and 5 bases for J; bases not matched to a gene: 8. When the RNA was reverse transcribed, random hexamers were used with an input of about 0.45 to 1 ug. Across 54 Vbeta and 13 Jbeta, TCR beta CDR3 was amplified with immunoSEQ multiplex PCR. TCRdb recomputed calls from the immunoSEQ multiplex PCR reads with MiXCR, one row per CDR3 protein. Here the sample spans 100,000 to 150,000 distinct CDR3 sequences, more than 90% being singletons. The clonotype was recovered from a human donor with Susac syndrome. The sample taken for sequencing was CD8+ T cells from PBMCs. This sequence joins TRBV20-1 and TRBJ2-3, with 9 bases matching TRBD1. CDR3 sequence (DNA): TGCAGTGCTGTGGGACAGGGACAACAAGATACGCAGTATTTT. Amino acids: CSAVGQGQQDTQYF.